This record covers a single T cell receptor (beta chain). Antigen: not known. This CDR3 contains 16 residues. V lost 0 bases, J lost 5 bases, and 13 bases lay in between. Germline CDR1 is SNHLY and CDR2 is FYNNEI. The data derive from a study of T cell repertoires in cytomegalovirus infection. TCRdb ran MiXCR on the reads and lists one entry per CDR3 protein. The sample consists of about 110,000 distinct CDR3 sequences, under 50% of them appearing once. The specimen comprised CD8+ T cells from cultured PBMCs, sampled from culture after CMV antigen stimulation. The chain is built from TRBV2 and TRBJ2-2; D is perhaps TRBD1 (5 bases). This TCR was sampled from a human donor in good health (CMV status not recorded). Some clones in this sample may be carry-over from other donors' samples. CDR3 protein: CASSEATGGGTGELFF. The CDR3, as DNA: TGTGCCAGCAGTGAAGCCACAGGCGGTGGTACCGGGGAGCTGTTTTTT.